Listed below are T cell receptor beta chains from one sample, sequenced in a study of T-cell reconstitution after alpha-beta-depleted transplantation in children. TCRdb independently ran MiXCR on the PCR reads; one entry per CDR3 protein. The data show about 16,000 distinct CDR3 sequences, about 7.7% seen once. Sequencing used PBMCs, mostly from graft donor cells, obtained 60 days after TCRalphabeta/CD19-depleted stem cell transplant. These receptors originate from a boy under two years old who had a stem cell transplant for Wiskott-Aldrich syndrome, so the T cells may come from the graft donor. Each CDR3 is given with its conserved first and last residue. The order of the fields is CDR3 DNA, CDR3 protein, V gene, clone size, J gene, D gene. A D gene is named only where the DNA matches it firmly. Clone size appears in some rows only: once, few, many, or a class for an expanded clone.

TGCGCCAGCAGACTCAAAAGTGGCACTGAAGCTTTCTTT	CASRLKSGTEAFF	TRBV23-1	-	TRBJ1-1	-
TGTGCTAGTGCCAGAGAAACCGCGGCAGATACGCAGTATTTT	CASARETAADTQYF	TRBV12-5	few	TRBJ2-3	-
TGTGCCTGGAGGCGCAGGGGTTCCTACGAGCAGTACTTC	CAWRRRGSYEQYF	TRBV30	many	TRBJ2-7	-
TGTGCCAGCAGCTCACCCGTCGGTGGCTACACCTTC	CASSSPVGGYTF	TRBV7-9	large	TRBJ1-2	-
TGTGCCAGCAGCTTGGGCCTAGCCCCCTACGAGCAGTACTTC	CASSLGLAPYEQYF	TRBV5-5	many	TRBJ2-7	-
TGCGCCAGCAGCTTTTCTAGCGGCTTCGAGCAGTACTTC	CASSFSSGFEQYF	TRBV5-1	many	TRBJ2-7	TRBD2
TGCGCCAGCAGCTTGGGAGGGAGGGGACTCCAAGAGACCCAGTACTTC	CASSLGGRGLQETQYF	TRBV5-1	few	TRBJ2-5	TRBD2
TGCGCCAGCAGCTTTCAGGGGGGACTATCCAATGAGCAGTTCTTC	CASSFQGGLSNEQFF	TRBV5-1	-	TRBJ2-1	-
TGCAGCGCCGGAACTCAATGGGGGGAGCTGTTTTTT	CSAGTQWGELFF	TRBV29-1	many	TRBJ2-2	-
TGTGCCAGCAGTTACCCGACAGGGAAGGGGTCGCTCGAGCAGTACTTC	CASSYPTGKGSLEQYF	TRBV6-5	many	TRBJ2-7	TRBD1
TGTGCCAGCAGCCTACAGGGGGCGTCGGGCGGGGAGCTGTTTTTT	CASSLQGASGGELFF	TRBV5-4	few	TRBJ2-2	TRBD1
TGCGCCAGCAGCGACCAGGGATCGAGGAACACTGAAGCTTTCTTT	CASSDQGSRNTEAFF	TRBV5-1	many	TRBJ1-1	-
TGTGCCAGCAGCACCCGGACTAGCGGGAGGCTTCCGAGCTCCTACAATGAGCAGTTCTTC	CASSTRTSGRLPSSYNEQFF	TRBV9	few	TRBJ2-1	TRBD2
TGTGCCAGCAGTGGACAGGGCAGCAATCAGCCCCAGCATTTT	CASSGQGSNQPQHF	TRBV2	-	TRBJ1-5	TRBD1
TGCAGTGCCCGGACAGGGTTTTTGGATGAGCAGTTCTTC	CSARTGFLDEQFF	TRBV20-1	few	TRBJ2-1	TRBD1
TGTGCCAGCAAGGGGGGCGCGGTGGAAAAACTGTTTTTT	CASKGGAVEKLFF	TRBV28	-	TRBJ1-4	-
TGCGCCAGCAGCGGACGGACTGGTTATGGCGGGGAGCTGTTTTTT	CASSGRTGYGGELFF	TRBV5-1	many	TRBJ2-2	-
TGTGCCAGCATCATAAGGGGGTCCTACGAGCAGTACTTC	CASIIRGSYEQYF	TRBV28	many	TRBJ2-7	-
TGCGCCAGCAGCTTGGCCCCGGAAACCTACGAGCAGTACTTC	CASSLAPETYEQYF	TRBV5-1	many	TRBJ2-7	-
TGTGCCAGCAGCGTCCCTCTGGCGGTCCGACGGCAGTACTTC	CASSVPLAVRRQYF	TRBV9	many	TRBJ2-7	-
TGTGCCAGCAGTTACTCGTGGTTTAGCTCCTACAATGAGCAGTTCTTC	CASSYSWFSSYNEQFF	TRBV6-2/TRBV6-3	many	TRBJ2-1	-
TGTGCCACCAGCCCATCCACGGAGGGTCGCGAGCAGTACTTC	CATSPSTEGREQYF	TRBV12-3/TRBV12-4	-	TRBJ2-7	-
TGCAGTGCTCCCCGCGGGAGTGGTGGGTATACGCAGTATTTT	CSAPRGSGGYTQYF	TRBV20-1	-	TRBJ2-3	TRBD2
TGCGCCAGCAGCCACGACAGCACAGATACGCAGTATTTT	CASSHDSTDTQYF	TRBV5-1	many	TRBJ2-3	-
TGCAGTGCTACGGCGGGAGCTTTCAATGAGCAGTTCTTC	CSATAGAFNEQFF	TRBV20-1	many	TRBJ2-1	TRBD2
TGCAGTGCTATTCCCGGGACAGGGGTCTGGTACGAGCAGTACTTC	CSAIPGTGVWYEQYF	TRBV20-1	many	TRBJ2-7	TRBD1
TGTGCCTGGAGCGCCCCTTTTCCGCCCGCCTACAATGAGCAGTTCTTC	CAWSAPFPPAYNEQFF	TRBV30	-	TRBJ2-1	-
TGTGCCAGCAGTTTAGCGGGACAGAACACTGAAGCTTTCTTT	CASSLAGQNTEAFF	TRBV27	few	TRBJ1-1	-
TGTGCCAGCAGCCAAGAGCACCAGCTTCGCAATGAGCAGTTCTTC	CASSQEHQLRNEQFF	TRBV3-1	many	TRBJ2-1	-
TGTGCCAGCAGTCCTGGAGCAGCGAGACGTACAGATACGCAGTATTTT	CASSPGAARRTDTQYF	TRBV6-1	-	TRBJ2-3	-
TGTGCCAGCAGCGTAGCAAGCCGACACAATGAGCAGTTCTTC	CASSVASRHNEQFF	TRBV9	many	TRBJ2-1	-
TGCAGTGCTAGGGGGTGGCCAAACAATGAGCAGTTCTTC	CSARGWPNNEQFF	TRBV20-1	-	TRBJ2-1	-
TGTGCCAGCAGCGTACCAGGGAGTAATTCACCCCTCCACTTT	CASSVPGSNSPLHF	TRBV9	medium-sized	TRBJ1-6	-
TGCGCCAGCAGCTTGGTAACAGGGCCTGAAGCTTTCTTT	CASSLVTGPEAFF	TRBV5-1	many	TRBJ1-1	-
TGTGCCAGCTCACCGGCGGGGATTGGCGGGACCCAGTACTTC	CASSPAGIGGTQYF	TRBV18	-	TRBJ2-5	-
TGTGCCAGTAGCCCATGGGGGGGGCTGAACACTGAAGCTTTCTTT	CASSPWGGLNTEAFF	TRBV19	-	TRBJ1-1	-
TGTGCCAGCGGCGACTTATCTACAGGGGGATTTTACGAGCAGTACTTC	CASGDLSTGGFYEQYF	TRBV6-5	medium-sized	TRBJ2-7	TRBD1
TGCAGCCACGGGACTAGACGCTATGATGAGCAGTTCTTC	CSHGTRRYDEQFF	TRBV29-1	many	TRBJ2-1	TRBD2
TGCAGTGCTAGAGTAGACGGTGCCGGGATCCAACAGACCCAGTACTTC	CSARVDGAGIQQTQYF	TRBV20-1	-	TRBJ2-5	-
TGTGCCAGCAGCTTAGCTGGGGGACCACTGGGGGATACGCAGTATTTT	CASSLAGGPLGDTQYF	TRBV7-2	many	TRBJ2-3	-
TGTGCCAGCAGTGAGGGCTCTCGCACAGATACGCAGTATTTT	CASSEGSRTDTQYF	TRBV6-4	-	TRBJ2-3	-
TGTGCCAGCAGCCGGGGGACAGGGGGCAGCAATCAGCCCCAGCATTTT	CASSRGTGGSNQPQHF	TRBV3-1	-	TRBJ1-5	TRBD1
TGTGCCAGCAGCCCTAGAATGGCAGCACGCCAAGAGACCCAGTACTTC	CASSPRMAARQETQYF	TRBV11-2	few	TRBJ2-5	-
TGTGCCAGCAGTGATGAGTCAGATACGCAGTATTTT	CASSDESDTQYF	TRBV25-1	many	TRBJ2-3	-
TGTGCCAGCGAGCCTTGCCAGTGCGGACAGATGAATCAGCCCCAGCATTTT	CASEPCQCGQMNQPQHF	TRBV21-1	-	TRBJ1-5	-
TGTGCCAGCAGTTCCCACGGACTCGGCGAGCAGTTCTTC	CASSSHGLGEQFF	TRBV28	many	TRBJ2-1	-
TGTGCCACCAGCAGAGACCTGGGAGGGCAGTTATCCGGAACTGAAGCTTTCTTT	CATSRDLGGQLSGTEAFF	TRBV15	medium-sized	TRBJ1-1	-
TGTGCCAGCAGCCAAGGAGTCTTCTCTGGAAACACCATATATTTT	CASSQGVFSGNTIYF	TRBV3-1	many	TRBJ1-3	-
TGCGCCAGCAGCCAGGGACCTTGGGCGGGCACAGATACGCAGTATTTT	CASSQGPWAGTDTQYF	TRBV4-1	many	TRBJ2-3	-
TGCAGTGCTAGGTTGGGGGGAGGAGGAGAGACCCAGTACTTC	CSARLGGGGETQYF	TRBV20-1	-	TRBJ2-5	-
TGTGCGGAGTGGACAGATCGTGGAAACACCATATATTTT	CAEWTDRGNTIYF	TRBV6-4	many	TRBJ1-3	-
TGTGCCATCAGTGAGTCAGCGGCCGCCTACGAGCAGTACTTC	CAISESAAAYEQYF	TRBV10-3	many	TRBJ2-7	-